Below, one T cell receptor (beta chain) is given with its context. V was clipped by 6 bases and J by 4 bases; unmatched bases: 11. Germline V gene sequence: CDR1 SNHLY, CDR2 FYNNEI. The CDR3 sequence is 15 residues long. The record originates from a study of blood T cells in healthy people across ages. Investigators took roughly 10 milliliters of peripheral blood from every donor. Every sample yielded at least 7 million isolated PBMCs. PCR was performed a second time for about 7 to 12 cycles using a sample-barcoded 5' primer and a J-beta primer mix. Each cDNA molecule was tagged by a template-switch adaptor that had 12 random nucleotides. Every sample produced at least 3 million CDR3-containing paired-end reads. TCRdb re-derived calls from the 5' RACE reads in MiXCR, one entry per CDR3 protein. Of around 1.5 million distinct CDR3 sequences in the sample, 42% were seen once.

Material for sequencing was blood. The rearrangement links TRBV2 to TRBJ2-5; TRBD1 matches at 7 bases. This receptor was identified in a woman between 18 and 29 years old in good health. CDR3 amino acids: CASSEWTGGRETQYF. As DNA, the CDR3 is TGTGCCAGCAGCGAGTGGACAGGAGGACGAGAGACCCAGTACTTC.